This T cell receptor (beta chain) was identified during a study of blood T cell repertoires in COVID-19. This clone was seen a handful of times. Germline V lookup: CDR1 LNHDA, CDR2 SQIVND (reference sequence). J gave up 3 bases and V 1 base, and 5 bases lay outside the gene matches. CDR3 size: 15 residues. Sequencing used immunoSEQ multiplex PCR; TCRdb keeps in-frame clones, though not all of them. This sample has around 130,000 clones, with around 85% found just once. The sequence was collected from a woman older than 75 with acute or convalescent COVID-19. The rearrangement joins TRBV19 to TRBJ2-7, with 8 bases lining up with TRBD1. Specimen: peripheral blood. CDR3 sequence (DNA): TGTGCCAGTAGTATAGGTCCAGGGGGCTTCTACGAGCAGTACTTC. This translates into CASSIGPGGFYEQYF.